The next 23 T cell receptor beta chains were all read from a single sample in a study of blood T cell repertoires in COVID-19. Only in-frame clones appear in the TCRdb table, and some are missing; sequencing was by immunoSEQ multiplex PCR. This table has roughly 200,000 clones, roughly 80% appearing once. The source material was PBMCs or T cells enriched from blood (not recorded which). Receptors originate from a man aged 40-49 years who had recovered from COVID-19.

The chain carries TRBV7-6 and TRBJ2-3; D is undetermined. The germline V gene has CDR1 SGHVS and CDR2 FNYEAQ. Between the trimmed V and J ends, which lost 1 base and 5 bases, there was a span of 7 bases. The CDR3 contains 13 residues. This CDR3 is CASSLVGGDTQYF. Here the CDR3 DNA reads TGTGCCAGCAGCTTAGTCGGCGGAGATACGCAGTATTTT. The variable domain in full, completed from reference TRBV7-6 and TRBJ2-3, reads GAGVSQSPRYKVTKRGQDVALRCDPISGHVSLYWYRQALGQGPEFLTYFNYEAQQDKSGLPNDRFSAERPEGSISTLTIQRTEQRDSAMYRCASSLVGGDTQYFGPGTRLTVL.

Only a few counts were recorded for this clone. This chain joins TRBV7-8 and TRBJ2-7; TRBD1 might be the D (6 bases). CDR1 and CDR2 (germline): SGHVS, FQNEAQ. This CDR3 spans 13 amino acids. The V and J ends lost 1 base and 3 bases respectively, with 7 bases between them. CDR3: CASSLDRVYEQYV. CDR3 DNA: TGTGCCAGCAGCTTAGACAGGGTCTACGAGCAGTACGTC.

The chain employs TRBV7-8 and TRBJ2-1, with 8 bases that match TRBD2. V trimming: 6 bases; J trimming: 3 bases; junction bases outside the gene matches: 7. Germline loops: CDR1 SGHVS, CDR2 FQNEAQ. The CDR3 is 15 amino acids. CDR3 DNA: TGTGCCAGCAGTCAAATAGCGGGGAGCTACAATGAGCAGTTCTTC. Protein: CASSQIAGSYNEQFF.

V gene TRBV6-5 combines with J gene TRBJ2-3, with D perhaps matching TRBD2 (6 bases). V lost 4 bases to trimming and J lost 1 base, with 12 bases between them. The length of the CDR3 is 15 residues. CDR1 and CDR2 (germline): MNHEY, SVGAGI. Here the CDR3 DNA reads TGTGCCAGCAGTTTTGCGGGGATCCGCACAGATACGCAGTATTTT. This encodes CASSFAGIRTDTQYF.

The V gene is TRBV3-1 (or the pseudogene TRBV3-2), the J gene TRBJ2-1; 8 bases are a match to TRBD2. CDR1 is LGHDT and CDR2 is YNNKEL in the germline V gene (reference sequence). V dropped 2 bases and J dropped 6; count of bases not matched to a gene: 6. The CDR3 loop spans 15 amino acids. The CDR3 loop reads CASSQLAGGGNEQFF. CDR3 DNA: TGTGCCAGCAGCCAACTCGCGGGAGGCGGCAATGAGCAGTTCTTC.

The chain couples TRBV14 to TRBJ2-5; D may be TRBD1 (7 bases). The CDR3 has 14 residues. Trimming took off 2 bases at V and 4 bases at J, with 11 bases between the two ends. In germline, CDR1 is SGHDN, CDR2 FVKESK. CDR3 nucleotides: TGTGCCAGCAGCCAAAACAGGGGAGGAGAGACCCAGTACTTC. It is translated as CASSQNRGGETQYF.

This rearrangement joins TRBV7-9 to TRBJ2-1; TRBD2 matches 8 bases. The CDR3 is made up of 15 amino acids. J gave up 7 bases and V 3 bases, and 8 bases lay outside the gene matches. The germline CDR1 and CDR2 sequences are SEHNR and FQNEAQ (reference sequence). CDR3 nucleotides: TGTGCCAGCAGCTTGCTGGGTAGCGGGATAAATGAGCAGTTCTTC. This sequence encodes CASSLLGSGINEQFF. Full variable domain (missing parts from reference TRBV7-9 and TRBJ2-1): DTGVSQNPRHKITKRGQNVTFRCDPISEHNRLYWYRQTLGQGPEFLTYFQNEAQLEKSRLLSDRFSAERPKGSFSTLEIQRTEQGDSAMYLCASSLLGSGINEQFFGPGTRLTVL.

V gene TRBV4-3 combines with J gene TRBJ1-2; 8 nucleotides align to TRBD1. The junction had 6 bases not matched to a gene; V was cut back by 0 bases and J by 3 bases. Germline V lookup: CDR1 LGHNA, CDR2 YSLEER. This CDR3 contains 16 residues. The CDR3 coding sequence is TGCGCCAGCAGCCAAGATAGGACAGGGCCCTACTATGGCTACACCTTC. Its translation is CASSQDRTGPYYGYTF.

The chain recombines TRBV24-1 with TRBJ2-2; 7 bases are a match to TRBD1. The CDR3 is made up of 16 amino acids. CDR1 and CDR2 (germline): KGHDR, SFDVKD. The V gene end was trimmed by 1 base and the J gene end by 4 bases; junction bases not matched to a gene: 5. DNA of the CDR3: TGTGCCACCAGTGATTTTTCTGCAGGGGGCACCGGGGAGCTGTTTTTT. Its translation is CATSDFSAGGTGELFF.

The chain combines TRBV6-5 with TRBJ2-2; 10 nucleotides line up with TRBD1. Germline-derived CDR1 and CDR2 are MNHEY and SVGAGI. The CDR3 loop spans 15 amino acids. V shed 6 bases, J shed 3 bases, and the junction held 4 bases outside the gene matches. DNA of the CDR3: TGTGCCAGCAGGAGGACAGGGGGGTACACCGGGGAGCTGTTTTTT. As protein: CASRRTGGYTGELFF.

The chain recombines TRBV2 with TRBJ2-2; tentative D call: TRBD2 (6 bases). The germline V gene has CDR1 SNHLY and CDR2 FYNNEI. This CDR3 spans 14 amino acids. V was trimmed by 6 bases and J by 1 base, leaving 9 bases between them. This CDR3 is CASRGLENTGELFF. CDR3 nucleotide sequence: TGTGCCAGCAGGGGACTCGAGAACACCGGGGAGCTGTTTTTT.

This chain joins TRBV5-1 and TRBJ2-5; D is ambiguous. In germline, CDR1 is SGHRS, CDR2 YFSETQ. The CDR3 is 15 amino acids. V was trimmed by 4 bases and J by 3 bases, leaving 16 bases between them. Here the CDR3 DNA reads TGCGCCAGCAGCCAGAGACGGATCGCGGAAGAGACCCAGTACTTC. The encoded protein is CASSQRRIAEETQYF.

The chain employs TRBV5-1 and TRBJ2-5; 13 bases align to TRBD2. The CDR3 covers 16 residues. V was clipped by 4 bases and J by 0 bases; unmatched bases: 3. Germline V CDR1 and CDR2: SGHRS, YFSETQ. Written as DNA, the CDR3 is TGCGCCAGCAGCCGGGGGACTAGCGGGAACCAAGAGACCCAGTACTTC. Translation: CASSRGTSGNQETQYF.

This clone was seen more than once but under ten times. The chain employs TRBV7-6 and TRBJ2-2; no reliable D call. CDR3 length: 14 amino acids. The germline CDR1 and CDR2 sequences are SGHVS and FNYEAQ. Trimming took 2 bases from V and 6 from J, leaving 10 bases between them. CDR3 sequence reads: CASSLTLVAGELFF. In DNA form, the CDR3 reads TGTGCCAGCAGCTTAACTCTGGTAGCCGGGGAGCTGTTTTTT.

In this sample, this clone turned up a few times. The CDR3 is CASSQVSPYRGDEQYF. CDR3 in DNA: TGTGCCAGCAGCCAAGTTTCCCCCTACAGGGGCGACGAGCAGTACTTC. This chain joins TRBV14 and TRBJ2-7, with 7 bases identical to TRBD1. Germline values: CDR1 SGHDN, CDR2 FVKESK. This CDR3 has 16 amino acids. V gave up 1 base and J gave up 5 bases; unmatched junction bases: 11. Full variable domain (rest looked up from reference TRBV14 and TRBJ2-7): EAGVTQFPSHSVIEKGQTVTLRCDPISGHDNLYWYRRVMGKEIKFLLHFVKESKQDESGMPNNRFLAERTGGTYSTLKVQPAELEDSGVYFCASSQVSPYRGDEQYFGPGTRLTVT.

The J gene is TRBJ2-5, the V gene TRBV5-1, with D possibly TRBD1 on 5 matching bases. CDR1 and CDR2 (germline): SGHRS, YFSETQ. V was trimmed by 2 bases and J by 7 bases, leaving 27 bases between them. The CDR3 is 18 residues long. The CDR3 region has the DNA TGCGCCAGCAGCTTCACCCCTCTTGGGGCAAGTGCGGTTGGGACCCAGTACTTC. Protein: CASSFTPLGASAVGTQYF.

The chain links TRBV2 to TRBJ2-1; 9 bases align to TRBD2. Germline CDR1 SNHLY, CDR2 FYNNEI. The CDR3 consists of 14 residues. After removal of 3 bases from V and 8 bases from J, the junction contained 5 bases not matched to a gene. The CDR3 loop reads CASSEGGRAYEQFF. Here the CDR3 DNA reads TGTGCCAGCAGTGAGGGCGGGAGGGCCTATGAGCAGTTCTTC. Full variable domain (remainder filled in from reference TRBV2 and TRBJ2-1): EPEVTQTPSHQVTQMGQEVILRCVPISNHLYFYWYRQILGQKVEFLVSFYNNEISEKSEIFDDQFSVERPDGSNFTLKIRSTKLEDSAMYFCASSEGGRAYEQFFGPGTRLTVL.

The rearrangement uses TRBV14 and TRBJ2-6, with D uncertain. Germline CDR1 reads SGHDN; CDR2 reads FVKESK. The CDR3 contains 18 residues. Trimming removed 4 bases at V and 3 bases at J, with 19 bases between. The CDR3 region is CASSPGFLGPLGANVLTF. Written as DNA, the CDR3 is TGTGCCAGCAGCCCAGGCTTTCTCGGCCCTCTTGGGGCCAACGTCCTGACTTTC.

The chain combines TRBV4-2 with TRBJ2-1, with D perhaps TRBD2 (5 bases). V dropped 0 bases and J dropped 15 bases, with 9 bases sitting between them. CDR1 LGHNA and CDR2 YNFKEQ come from the germline V gene. There are 11 residues in the CDR3. The CDR3 protein is CASSQEEAWFF. CDR3 nucleotides: TGTGCCAGCAGCCAAGAGGAGGCATGGTTCTTC.

J is TRBJ2-7 and V is TRBV5-1; TRBD1 matches at 7 bases. The J segment lost 2 bases and the V segment lost 0 bases, leaving 5 bases of the junction unmatched. This CDR3 region has 15 residues. CDR1 is SGHRS, CDR2 YFSETQ, per germline. For the CDR3, the DNA is TGCGCCAGCAGCTTGGGCAGGACAGGCACCTACGAGCAGTACTTC. Translation gives CASSLGRTGTYEQYF.

This chain links TRBV4-3 with TRBJ2-2; unclear D gene. This CDR3 is 15 amino acids long. Looked up from germline, CDR1 is LGHNA and CDR2 is YSLEER. V lost 1 base and J lost 4, with 10 bases in between. CDR3 nucleotides: TGCGCCAGCAGCCAAGTGGTGGGCCGCACCGGGGAGCTGTTTTTT. Its protein is CASSQVVGRTGELFF.

This chain links TRBV4-3 with TRBJ2-3; D possibly corresponds to TRBD1 (6 bases). V dropped 0 bases and J dropped 4 bases, with 26 bases sitting between them. Germline loops: CDR1 LGHNA, CDR2 YSLEER. CDR3 length: 20 amino acids. Written as DNA, the CDR3 is TGCGCCAGCAGCCAAGACGGTGGGATTTTTTCCGGACAGAAGCCAGATACGCAGTATTTT. This gives the protein CASSQDGGIFSGQKPDTQYF.

V usage is TRBV29-1 and J usage is TRBJ1-2; no clear D. The V gene lost 4 bases and the J gene lost 2 bases, with 11 bases spanning the gap. The CDR3 is made up of 13 amino acids. Germline V gene lookup returns CDR1 SQVTM and CDR2 ANQGSEA. In nucleotides, the CDR3 is TGCAGCGTTGTAACCGGAGGGAACTATGGCTACACCTTC. It codes for CSVVTGGNYGYTF.